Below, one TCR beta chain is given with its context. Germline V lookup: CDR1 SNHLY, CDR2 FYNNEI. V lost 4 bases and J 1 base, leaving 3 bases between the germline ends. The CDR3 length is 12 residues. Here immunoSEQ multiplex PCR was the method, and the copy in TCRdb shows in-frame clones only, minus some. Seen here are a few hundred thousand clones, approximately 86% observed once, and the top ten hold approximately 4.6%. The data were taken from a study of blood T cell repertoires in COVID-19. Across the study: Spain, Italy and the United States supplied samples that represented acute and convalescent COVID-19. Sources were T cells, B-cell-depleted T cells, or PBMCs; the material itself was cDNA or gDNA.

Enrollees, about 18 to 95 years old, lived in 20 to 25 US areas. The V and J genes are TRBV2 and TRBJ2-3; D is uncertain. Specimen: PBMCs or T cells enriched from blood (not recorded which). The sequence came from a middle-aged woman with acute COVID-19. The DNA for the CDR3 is TGTGCCAGCAGTGCAGGCACAGATACGCAGTATTTT. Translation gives CASSAGTDTQYF.